This T cell receptor (beta chain) came from a study of shared clonotypes between healthy human individuals. Points from the study as a whole: The sharing of about 5% of naive CD4 clonotypes was seen across several donors. Among the subsets, naive ones generally showed larger estimated richness than memory ones.

Assay used: immunoSEQ multiplex PCR; TCRdb lists only in-frame clones, some missing. Of about 1 million clones in the sample, about 74% were seen once. As regards this clone: Its target is not known.

CDR3 length equals 14 residues. Germline V gives CDR1 SEHNR, CDR2 FQNEAQ (reference sequence). Unmatched junction bases numbered 5, after V lost 5 bases and J lost 8 bases. Sample: memory CD4+ T cells sorted from blood. Subset in this sample: CD45RA-negative fraction. The rearrangement links TRBV7-9 to TRBJ2-4; 11 bases match TRBD2. The clonotype was recovered from a man aged 18 to 30 in good health. DNA of the CDR3: TGTGCCAGCAGCCTTAGCGGGGGGGAGGACATTCAGTACTTC. The encoded protein is CASSLSGGEDIQYF.